The clone carrying this TCR beta chain came up a few times. One end of the junction does not line up with germline, which may come from a read error. A second PCR, run for about 6 to 11 cycles, used a sample-barcoded 5' primer plus a J-beta primer mix. From the 5' RACE reads, TCRdb called clonotypes with MiXCR, one entry per CDR3 protein. Of around 870,000 distinct CDR3 sequences detected, around 28% appear once; the ten largest clones hold roughly 17%. The data were obtained in a study of blood T cells in healthy people across ages. The sequencing input was blood. The source is a woman at least 80 years old in good health.

The CDR3 loop is CASSLRSRVSTNEKLFF. The CDR3 nucleotides are TGCGCCAGCAGCTTGAGGAGCAGGGTGTCAACTAATGAGAAACTGTTTTTT. The gene calls are TRBV5-1 and TRBJ1-4; weak D call: TRBD1 (5 bases). The germline CDR1 and CDR2 sequences are SGHRS and YFSETQ. The CDR3 sequence is 17 residues long.